This TCR beta chain was retrieved from a study of T cell repertoires in cytomegalovirus infection. Across the whole study: Matching HLA type, along with CMV infection, was indicated by public TCR beta signatures. Study-wide results and limits: HLA-C-restricted CMV-specific TCR beta clonotypes were dominant in the ex vivo response.

Germline values: CDR1 ENHRY, CDR2 SYGVKD. V lost 0 bases, J lost 5 bases, and 2 bases lay in between. This CDR3 is built from 12 residues. TCRdb re-called the reads with MiXCR, one entry per CDR3 protein. The sample includes 600,000 to 800,000 distinct CDR3 sequences, more than 20% of them seen just once. The sample holds many counts of this clonotype. As yet, its antigen is unknown. V is TRBV10-3 and J is TRBJ2-1; D unresolved. This receptor was identified in a human donor in good health (CMV status not recorded). Some clones in this sample may be carry-over from other donors' samples. The sequenced sample was CD8+ T cells from PBMCs. CDR3 DNA: TGTGCCATCAGTGAGTCGGACAATGAGCAGTTCTTC. Translating gives CAISESDNEQFF.